This entry is about one T cell receptor beta chain. The antigen is unknown. The CDR3 has 15 residues. CDR1 and CDR2 from the germline V gene are SGDLS and YYNGEE. The sample is drawn from a study of monozygotic twins with inflammatory bowel disease. Study-wide results and caveats: Lower sharing of clonotypes with other individuals was seen in IBD patients than in healthy twins. This was most marked in patients showing signs of disease activity. Whereas healthy co-twins had higher TCRbeta diversity (inverse Simpson), IBD patients had lower diversity.

Unfractionated whole blood yielded total RNA, and T cells were not sorted. An amount of about 4,000 ng of total RNA was used for each TCR library. TCRdb reprocessed the 5' RACE reads, with one entry per CDR3 protein and no DNA. The sample data list fewer than 200,000 distinct CDR3 sequences. The rearrangement joins TRBV9 to TRBJ2-3. Material: blood. The receptor was isolated from a human donor with ulcerative colitis or Crohn's disease, or a healthy co-twin of an affected twin (not recorded which). The chain's CDR3 is CASSVAPGSGDTQYF.